This T cell receptor (beta chain) was captured by sequencing in a study of metastatic and nonmetastatic thyroid tumors. Study background: A comparison of repertoires was made across blood and tumor or nodule tissue from malignant and benign thyroid patients. Findings and caveats of the study: Malignant thyroid tumors reportedly exceeded benign nodules significantly in TCR beta diversity, with the difference appearing in blood and tumor.

With 4 bases removed from V and 0 bases from J, the gap between germline ends came to 16 bases. The length of the CDR3 is 18 residues. Germline loops: CDR1 LNHDA, CDR2 SQIVND (reference sequence). Original data processing: The study built a papillary thyroid cancer distant-metastasis classifier from CDR3 differences across clinicopathological groups. With MiXCR, TCRdb reprocessed the PCR reads. These V and J calls originate from TCRdb's pipeline instead of the authors' own analysis. The repertoire holds tens of thousands of clones, with 12% as singletons. This clone was seen at least ten times. The antigen is not known. Each patient came to thyroid surgery without any prior treatment (of any kind).

This rearrangement joins TRBV19 to TRBJ1-6, with a possible D match to TRBD1 (5 bases). The clonotype comes from a female donor with papillary thyroid cancer or a benign thyroid nodule (not recorded which). Some clones in this sample may be carry-over from other donors' samples. Source material: tumor tissue. DNA for the CDR3: TGTGCCAGTAGTAAGGGACTCTTACTAAGCTCCTATAATTCACCCCTCCACTTT. Amino acid sequence: CASSKGLLLSSYNSPLHF.